This is a list of T cell receptor beta chains from one sample in a study of CD8+ T cells in alopecia areata. Libraries were prepared by immunoSEQ multiplex PCR; TCRdb keeps only in-frame clonotypes and omits some of them. The data hold about 110,000 clones, with about 60% observed a single time. Sequencing used NKG2D-low CD8+ T cells sorted from blood. These receptor sequences come from a human donor with alopecia areata. Both conserved end residues are trimmed from each CDR3. The order of the fields is D gene, V gene, CDR3 protein. A D gene is named only where the DNA matches it firmly.

TRBD1 | TRBV5-1 | ASSKDRVSMNTEAF
- | TRBV9 | ASSVGANEQF
- | TRBV13 | ASSLMTDGYT
TRBD2 | TRBV27 | ASSSPRGDEQF
TRBD2 | TRBV11-2 | ASSLVLAGAGNEQF
TRBD1 | TRBV6-1 | AGGQGGPHQPQH
- | TRBV6-6 | ATLQPSYEQY
TRBD1 | TRBV7-9 | ASSSGQGRQPQH
TRBD1 | TRBV27 | ASSLTGTSYEQY
TRBD2 | TRBV19 | ASKVRTSGRNEQF
- | TRBV6-5 | ASSPFFGSRDEQF
TRBD1 | TRBV15 | ATSTDRGYNQPQH
TRBD1 | TRBV28 | ASRRTGGGNQPQH
- | TRBV14 | ASSHSDGVQETQY
- | TRBV7-8 | ASSSRGNQPQH